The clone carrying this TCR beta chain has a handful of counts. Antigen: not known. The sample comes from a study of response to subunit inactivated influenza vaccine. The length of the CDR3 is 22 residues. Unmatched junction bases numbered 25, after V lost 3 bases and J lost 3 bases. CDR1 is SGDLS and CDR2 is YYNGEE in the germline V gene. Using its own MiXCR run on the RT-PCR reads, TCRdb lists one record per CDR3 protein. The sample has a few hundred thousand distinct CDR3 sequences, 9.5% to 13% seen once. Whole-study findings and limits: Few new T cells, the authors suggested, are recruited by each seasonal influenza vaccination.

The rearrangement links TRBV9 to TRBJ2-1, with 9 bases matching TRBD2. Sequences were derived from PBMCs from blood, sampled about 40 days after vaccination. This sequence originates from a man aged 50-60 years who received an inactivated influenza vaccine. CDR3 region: CASSAPHMEAGGRAEDYNEQFF. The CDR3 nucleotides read TGTGCCAGCAGCGCCCCCCACATGGAGGCTGGCGGGAGGGCCGAAGACTACAATGAGCAGTTCTTC.